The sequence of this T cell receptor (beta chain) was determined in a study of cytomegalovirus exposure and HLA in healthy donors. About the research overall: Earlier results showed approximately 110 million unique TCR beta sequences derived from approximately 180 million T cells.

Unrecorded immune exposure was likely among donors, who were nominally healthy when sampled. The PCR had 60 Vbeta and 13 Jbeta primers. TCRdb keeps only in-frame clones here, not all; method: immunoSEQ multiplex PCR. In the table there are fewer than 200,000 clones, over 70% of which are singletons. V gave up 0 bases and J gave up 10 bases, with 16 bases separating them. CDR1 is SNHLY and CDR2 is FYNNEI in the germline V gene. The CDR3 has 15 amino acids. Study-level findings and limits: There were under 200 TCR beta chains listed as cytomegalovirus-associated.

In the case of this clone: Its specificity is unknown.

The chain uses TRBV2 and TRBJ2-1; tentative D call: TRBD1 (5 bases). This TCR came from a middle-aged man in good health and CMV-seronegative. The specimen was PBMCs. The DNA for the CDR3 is TGTGCCAGCAGTGAAGCAGGGGTCCCTAATAACGAGCAGTTCTTC. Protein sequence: CASSEAGVPNNEQFF.